Listed below are T cell receptor beta chains from one sample, sequenced in a study of T cells expressing NK-cell markers. TCRdb re-called the 5' RACE reads and gives one entry per CDR3 protein, without DNA. The data show about 460,000 distinct CDR3 sequences, and the top ten clones hold 1.4%. The specimen was blood T cells: a sorted CD56 or NKG2C T cell subset, CD4+ or CD8+ T cells, or bulk PBMC T cells (not recorded which). These receptors came from a woman between 50 and 59 years old in good health. Both conserved end residues are part of each CDR3.

TRBJ2-3 | TRBV20-1 | 15 | CSASRGSGTTDTQYF
TRBJ2-3 | TRBV10-3 | 15 | CATRGLAGQADTQYF
TRBJ1-5 | TRBV12-3/TRBV12-4 | 15 | CASSPDGWGNQPQHF
TRBJ2-7 | TRBV10-2 | 13 | CASGAGFTYEQYF
TRBJ2-2 | TRBV5-1 | 16 | CASSLGQGRVAGELFF
TRBJ2-2 | TRBV29-1 | 15 | CSVEDGGLDTGELFF
TRBJ2-3 | TRBV4-1 | 15 | CASSIGTGGTDTQYF
TRBJ2-1 | TRBV20-1 | 16 | CSARDRRAEDYNEQFF
TRBJ2-2 | TRBV29-1 | 11 | CSVGDRGELFF
TRBJ2-7 | TRBV20-1 | 15 | CSARARTSGRHEQYF
TRBJ2-1 | TRBV10-3 | 15 | CAIRGTGVSYNEQFF
TRBJ2-1 | TRBV19 | 15 | CASSRAGGTYNEQFF
TRBJ2-1 | TRBV20-1 | 15 | CSARDRTTGSPTQFF
TRBJ2-5 | TRBV6-1 | 13 | CASSAAFQETQYF
TRBJ1-5 | TRBV7-9 | 15 | CASSSGDRRNQPQHF
TRBJ1-5 | TRBV24-1 | 12 | CATSLGDQPQHF
TRBJ2-1 | TRBV4-1 | 15 | CASSPGGGLVNEQFF
TRBJ1-2 | TRBV5-5 | 15 | CASSLAPAAGYGYTF
TRBJ2-5 | TRBV20-1 | 17 | CSARGVPGLAAPETQYF
TRBJ2-5 | TRBV7-8 | 13 | CASSFNTEGPQYF
TRBJ2-7 | TRBV5-1 | 16 | CASSFGQRQSSYEQYF
TRBJ2-4 | TRBV12-3/TRBV12-4 | 17 | CASSLRLAELAKNIQYF
TRBJ2-3 | TRBV3-1 | 16 | CASTRGGLARTDTQYF
TRBJ2-3 | TRBV4-1 | 16 | CASSQDRGKSTDTQYF
TRBJ2-5 | TRBV7-9 | 15 | CASSSKGDRQETQYF
TRBJ1-2 | TRBV5-1 | 16 | CASSLEAGRPNYGYTF
TRBJ2-7 | TRBV7-9 | 14 | CASSFDTSSYEQYF
TRBJ2-3 | TRBV25-1 | 16 | CASSETWGTNTDTQYF
TRBJ2-3 | TRBV5-1 | 15 | CASSGIADPTDTQYF
TRBJ2-3 | TRBV11-2 | 14 | CASSLTRGQGFEYF
TRBJ1-2 | TRBV11-2 | 15 | CASSHVPGQGFGYTF
TRBJ2-1 | TRBV7-9 | 17 | CASSLVFSLGNYNEQFF
TRBJ2-3 | TRBV20-1 | 14 | CSAGDRGRTDTQYF
TRBJ2-5 | TRBV14 | 13 | CASSQGHMKSQYF
TRBJ2-3 | TRBV9 | 16 | CASSAYSGIRSDTQYF
TRBJ1-1 | TRBV3-1 | 15 | CASSPWGVENTEAFF
TRBJ1-5 | TRBV20-1 | 14 | CSASLTGNSQPQHF
TRBJ1-4 | TRBV12-3/TRBV12-4 | 14 | CASRQDTGNEKLFF
TRBJ2-1 | TRBV5-1 | 17 | CASGVSLTSGKYNEQFF